What follows are 10 T cell receptor beta chains derived from one specimen sequenced in a study of regulatory T cells in long-lasting Graves disease. CDR3-region Arm-PCR and iRepertoire HTBI primers produced the TCR beta libraries. MiXCR was run by TCRdb on the multiplex PCR reads, yielding one entry per CDR3 protein. The table includes 400,000 to 500,000 distinct CDR3 sequences, around 23% detected once. Time point noted: persistent/refractory GD, antithyroid drugs over 5 years with positive TRAb. The TCR library was prepared using RNA isolated from PBMCs. This specimen consisted of peripheral blood mononuclear cells (PBMCs), obtained when the disease was refractory, from a patient treated with antithyroid drugs. These receptors originate from a female donor with Graves disease.

This clonotype was picked up many times. The chain uses TRBV2 and TRBJ2-5, with D uncertain. Germline CDR1 SNHLY, CDR2 FYNNEI. The CDR3 length is 13 residues. Between the trimmed V and J ends, which lost 3 bases and 1 base, there was a span of 6 bases. As DNA, the CDR3 is TGTGCCAGCAGTGAGGGCTTCCAAGAGACCCAGTACTTC. It encodes CASSEGFQETQYF.

This clonotype was counted ten times or more. The gene calls are TRBV6-2 or TRBV6-3 and TRBJ2-2, with 7 bases fitting TRBD2. The CDR3 length is 15 residues. J gave up 4 bases and V 4 bases, and 6 bases lay outside the gene matches. CDR1 and CDR2 from the germline V gene are MNHEY and SVGEGT. CDR3 nucleotides: TGTGCCAGCAGTTTGGGACTACCACTCACCGGGGAGCTGTTTTTT. Encoded protein: CASSLGLPLTGELFF.

There are many counts of this clonotype. The chain links TRBV15 to TRBJ2-7; D uncertain. V dropped 3 bases and J dropped 0 bases, with 15 bases sitting between them. The CDR3 has 16 residues. The germline V gene encodes CDR1 LNHNV and CDR2 YYDKDF (reference sequence). The CDR3 here is CATSSVPRRVSYEQYF. The CDR3 DNA sequence: TGTGCCACCAGCAGTGTGCCCCGACGGGTCTCCTACGAGCAGTACTTC.

The table lists this clonotype with many counts. The chain carries TRBV28 and TRBJ1-5; D not resolved. This CDR3 has 12 amino acids. V lost 2 bases, J lost 5 bases, and 4 bases lay in between. The germline V gene has CDR1 MDHEN and CDR2 SYDVKM. The CDR3 bases are TGTGCCAGCAGTTTACTCGATCAGCCCCAGCATTTT. The encoded protein is CASSLLDQPQHF.

The chain recombines TRBV7-9 with TRBJ2-2; unclear D gene. Germline CDR1 SEHNR, CDR2 FQNEAQ (reference sequence). CDR3 length equals 15 residues. The germline V and J ends were trimmed by 5 bases and 1 base, with 11 bases remaining between them. The CDR3 DNA sequence: TGTGCCAGCAGCCCCAGCGCAGGGAACACCGGGGAGCTGTTTTTT. It translates to CASSPSAGNTGELFF.

This chain joins TRBV12-3 or TRBV12-4 and TRBJ1-2; D unclear. Trimming cost V 4 bases and J 0 bases, with 9 bases left between them. The CDR3 loop spans 14 amino acids. The CDR3 region is CASSSYRANYGYTF. The DNA of the CDR3 is TGTGCCAGCAGTTCCTACCGAGCTAACTATGGCTACACCTTC.

The J gene is TRBJ2-1, the V gene TRBV5-4; 8 nucleotides match TRBD2. This CDR3 comprises 13 residues. J was trimmed by 12 bases and V by 0 bases; bases with no gene match: 5. Germline values: CDR1 SGHNT, CDR2 YYREEE (reference sequence). CDR3 region: CASSLGREGTQFF. CDR3 nucleotide sequence: TGTGCCAGCAGCTTGGGTCGGGAGGGAACGCAGTTCTTC.

This clonotype was counted a few times. The chain recombines TRBV14 with TRBJ2-5, with unresolved D. The V and J ends lost 4 bases and 5 bases respectively, with 14 bases between them. CDR3 length: 14 residues. The germline gives CDR1 SGHDN, CDR2 FVKESK. The CDR3 region is CASSLGLLGETQYF. Here the CDR3 DNA reads TGTGCCAGCAGCCTCGGGCTTCTAGGGGAGACCCAGTACTTC.

This clonotype was seen more than once but under ten times. This chain uses TRBV20-1 with TRBJ1-1, with D tentatively TRBD1 (6 bases). In germline, CDR1 is DFQATT, CDR2 SNEGSKA (reference sequence). The ends were cut back, 7 bases at V and 2 bases at J, with 11 bases in the middle. The CDR3 loop spans 12 amino acids. This CDR3 is CSGQVPNTEAFF. CDR3 DNA sequence: TGCAGTGGACAGGTCCCAAACACTGAAGCTTTCTTT.

The chain combines TRBV3-1 with TRBJ2-7, with TRBD2 matching over 8 bases. Germline trimming cut 2 bases from V and 6 bases from J; bases unmatched to any gene: 9. The germline V gene has CDR1 LGHDT and CDR2 YNNKEL (reference sequence). This CDR3 contains 15 residues. This CDR3 is CASSQRQAGASEQYF. The CDR3 DNA reads as TGTGCCAGCAGCCAACGGCAAGCGGGAGCGAGCGAGCAGTACTTC.